This entry describes one T cell receptor beta chain. Authors' methods: Amplification from reference gene primers served as the basis for estimated nucleated cell counts. Method: immunoSEQ multiplex PCR; TCRdb's copy keeps in-frame clones and lacks some. From that table come the V and J calls and clone size; the DNA was used to work out D and trimming. Of 250,000 to 400,000 clones detected, roughly 87% appear once; the ten largest clones hold 1%. The sample belongs to a study of blood T cell repertoires in COVID-19. Study overall: Samples taken during acute and convalescent COVID-19 were collected in the United States, Italy and Spain. T cells, B-cell-depleted T cells, or PBMCs supplied cDNA or gDNA.

V gave up 1 base and J gave up 9 bases, with 13 bases separating them. The CDR3 totals 14 residues. CDR1 is SGHTA and CDR2 is FQGNSA in the germline V gene. Source material: peripheral blood. The receptor's source is a man aged 50 to 59 with active or convalescent COVID-19. This sequence joins TRBV7-2 and TRBJ2-1; D may be TRBD2 (5 bases). This chain's CDR3 is CASSLGGTSAEQFF. The DNA for the CDR3 is TGTGCCAGCAGCTTAGGGGGTACTAGTGCTGAGCAGTTCTTC.